This entry describes one TCR beta chain. Its specific antigen is unknown. No base-level quality is on record; no much larger clone is a single base apart. This sample was included in a study of immune evolution from preneoplasia to lung adenocarcinoma (dated by TCRdb to the early 2020s). Study-wide context: HLA loss of heterozygosity was seen in 7%, 15% and 33% of AIS, MIA and ADC lesions, and in no AAH lesions. The study used immune gene expression, TCR sequencing and multiplex immunofluorescence to profile the immune contexture of lung adenocarcinoma precursors and invasive adenocarcinoma. Resected precursor lesions (AAH, AIS, MIA) and invasive adenocarcinomas were compared with paired morphologically normal lung tissue. The sample size was set by how many specimens were available, not by a prior power calculation. The immune data were combined with whole exome sequencing and methylation data from the same cohort of nodules. The overall cohort comprised 53 patients with pulmonary nodules who underwent surgical resection. TCR sequencing data were obtained from 51 patients. The study reported that more than 85 samples were used for TCR sequencing. Class I HLA alleles were inferred from exome data with POLYSOLVER, and allele-specific HLA loss was detected with LOHHLA.

Using the immunoSEQ hsTCRbeta Kit, TCR beta CDR3 regions were sequenced from DNA. Regarding the original processing steps: TCR sequencing data were analysed with the ImmunoSEQ Analyzer. T cell clonality was defined as 1 minus Pielou's evenness computed on productive rearrangements. The inverse Simpson index, applied to productive templates, was used to measure T cell diversity. T cell density was defined as TCR beta template counts normalized to usable DNA, with usable DNA estimated by amplifying and sequencing housekeeping genes. Two-sided Kruskal-Wallis tests were used to compare TCR metrics across histologic stages. Imported from immuneACCESS, the table was reduced by TCRdb to in-frame sequences with V and J called. These copies leave out some clones; in studies compared against another copy, an unresolved V gene accounts for under half, and the cause of the remainder is not known. V and J calls and clone size follow that table, whereas D and trimming were derived from the DNA. This sample gives about 5,000 clones in total; about four fifths of them show up just once. The ten largest clones take up around 7.7% of the sample.

The research as a whole found: Compared with EGFR-mutant or double wild-type lesions, KRAS-mutant nodules had the highest T cell clonality. The findings were based on association rather than direct causation, and larger cohorts with long-term follow-up and longitudinal biopsies were deemed needed. Normal lung had the highest top T cell clone frequencies, and these frequencies appeared to fall progressively from AAH through AIS, MIA and invasive adenocarcinoma. Because all patients were from Japan and China, applicability to Western populations was uncertain. Clonality was highest in normal lung, while later-stage lesions appeared to have lower clonality but higher T cell density and diversity.

Resection was performed on patients in Japan or China between the mid-2010s and the late 2010s. Two lung cancer pathologists independently reviewed H&E slides to confirm the histologic diagnosis of every case. Macro-dissection after pathologic assessment enriched premalignant or tumor cells for nucleic acid extraction. FFPE tissue was used for DNA isolation with the AllPrep DNA/RNA FFPE Kit. This TCR came from a person aged 70 to 79 with lung adenocarcinoma. Sequences were obtained from FFPE lung adenocarcinoma in situ tissue. The sample's cell subset or site label, decoded: preinvasive adenocarcinoma in situ (AIS).

Read as DNA, the sequence is TGTGCCAGCAGTTACGGGGTTTCCACCGGGGAGCTGTTTTTT. It codes for CASSYGVSTGELFF. The chain couples TRBV6-5 to TRBJ2-2; the D gene cannot be resolved reliably. Taken from cysteine to phenylalanine, the CDR3 has 14 residues. Of all the DNA, just the CDR3 is kept, 42 bases in frame from base 1. Trimming costs V 2 bases and J 4 bases, and their ends lie 8 bases apart. CDR1 MNHEY and CDR2 SVGAGI are derived from the germline V gene.